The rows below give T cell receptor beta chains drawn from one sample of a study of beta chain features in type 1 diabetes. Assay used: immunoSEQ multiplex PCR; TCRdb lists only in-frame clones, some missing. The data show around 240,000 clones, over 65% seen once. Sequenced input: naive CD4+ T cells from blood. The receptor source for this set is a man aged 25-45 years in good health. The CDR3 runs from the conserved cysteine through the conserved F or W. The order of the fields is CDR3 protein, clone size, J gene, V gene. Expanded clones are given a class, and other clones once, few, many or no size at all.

CDR3: CASSTGTGFRNEQFF
size: few
J: TRBJ2-1
V: TRBV6-6

CDR3: CSVHRERGPDTQYF
size: .
J: TRBJ2-3
V: TRBV29-1

CDR3: CASSTDRAETQYF
size: .
J: TRBJ2-5
V: TRBV7-7

CDR3: CASSAAGDYNEQFF
size: .
J: TRBJ2-1
V: TRBV6-6

CDR3: CATSTTSGSYEQYF
size: .
J: TRBJ2-7
V: TRBV19

CDR3: CASSRTRNTEAFF
size: .
J: TRBJ1-1
V: TRBV4-1

CDR3: CASTPSGTGNKDTQYF
size: .
J: TRBJ2-3
V: TRBV6-6

CDR3: CAWSNAQTGPTGYTF
size: few
J: TRBJ1-2
V: TRBV30

CDR3: CSVEGGGRSTDTQYF
size: few
J: TRBJ2-3
V: TRBV29-1

CDR3: CASSTPSTGNYGYTF
size: .
J: TRBJ1-2
V: TRBV5-4

CDR3: CASSLLVAGGETQYF
size: .
J: TRBJ2-5
V: TRBV5-6

CDR3: CAWSDSQRFQPQHF
size: few
J: TRBJ1-5
V: TRBV30

CDR3: CSVAQGGRGEQFF
size: few
J: TRBJ2-1
V: TRBV29-1

CDR3: CAWSVYLLTDEQYF
size: .
J: TRBJ2-7
V: TRBV30

CDR3: CSVNEQGTGANVLTF
size: .
J: TRBJ2-6
V: TRBV29-1

CDR3: CASSVGTSGGRETQYF
size: .
J: TRBJ2-5
V: TRBV9

CDR3: CASSLAPGLSYEQYF
size: once
J: TRBJ2-7
V: TRBV5-1

CDR3: CATSRERFQNNEQFF
size: .
J: TRBJ2-1
V: TRBV15

CDR3: CASREIPGDSPLHF
size: .
J: TRBJ1-6
V: TRBV10-2

CDR3: CASSVTYSEQFF
size: .
J: TRBJ2-1
V: TRBV25-1

CDR3: CASSPTSGSYNEQFF
size: .
J: TRBJ2-1
V: TRBV9

CDR3: CASSVTGSSEKLFF
size: .
J: TRBJ1-4
V: TRBV9

CDR3: CATSSRVGETQYF
size: .
J: TRBJ2-5
V: TRBV10-3

CDR3: CAIRVRQDNEQFF
size: few
J: TRBJ2-1
V: TRBV10-3

CDR3: CASSVGQGTHNEQFF
size: .
J: TRBJ2-1
V: TRBV9

CDR3: CASSFWTSGSHEQFF
size: .
J: TRBJ2-1
V: TRBV11-2

CDR3: CAWSVTGVDNSPLHF
size: .
J: TRBJ1-6
V: TRBV30

CDR3: CAATRTTNTEAFF
size: few
J: TRBJ1-1
V: TRBV30

CDR3: CASSKPRDRGLETQYF
size: few
J: TRBJ2-5
V: TRBV25-1